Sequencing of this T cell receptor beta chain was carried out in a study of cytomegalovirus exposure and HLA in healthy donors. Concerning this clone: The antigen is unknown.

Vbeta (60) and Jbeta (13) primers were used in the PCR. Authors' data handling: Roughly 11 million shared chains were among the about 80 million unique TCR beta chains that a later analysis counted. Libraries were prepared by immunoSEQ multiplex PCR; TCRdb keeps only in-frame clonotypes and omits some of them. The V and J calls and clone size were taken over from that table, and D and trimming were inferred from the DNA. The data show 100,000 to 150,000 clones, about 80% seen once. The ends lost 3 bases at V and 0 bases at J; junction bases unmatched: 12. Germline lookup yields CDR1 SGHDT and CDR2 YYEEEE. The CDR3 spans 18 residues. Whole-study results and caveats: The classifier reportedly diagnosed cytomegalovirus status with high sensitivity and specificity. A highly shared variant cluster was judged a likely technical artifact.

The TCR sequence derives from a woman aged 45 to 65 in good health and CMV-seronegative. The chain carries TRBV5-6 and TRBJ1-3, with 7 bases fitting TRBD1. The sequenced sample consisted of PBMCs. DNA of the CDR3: TGTGCCAGCAGCTCCCTAGTATGGGACAGAGTCTCTGGAAACACCATATATTTT. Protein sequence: CASSSLVWDRVSGNTIYF.